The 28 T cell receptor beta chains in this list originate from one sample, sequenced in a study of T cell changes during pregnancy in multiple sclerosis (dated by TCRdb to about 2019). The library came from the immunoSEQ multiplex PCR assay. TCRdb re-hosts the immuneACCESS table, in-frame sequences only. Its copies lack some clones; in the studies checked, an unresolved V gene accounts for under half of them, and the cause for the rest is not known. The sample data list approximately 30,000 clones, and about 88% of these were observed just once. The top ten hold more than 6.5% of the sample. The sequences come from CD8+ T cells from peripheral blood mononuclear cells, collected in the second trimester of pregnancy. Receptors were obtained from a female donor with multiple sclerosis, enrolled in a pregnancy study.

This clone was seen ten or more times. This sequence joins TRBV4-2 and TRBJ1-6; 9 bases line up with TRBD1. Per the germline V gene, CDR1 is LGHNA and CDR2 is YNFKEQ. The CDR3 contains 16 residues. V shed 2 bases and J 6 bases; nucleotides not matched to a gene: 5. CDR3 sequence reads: CASSQQQGAGNSPLHF. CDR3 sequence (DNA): TGTGCCAGCAGCCAACAACAGGGGGCCGGTAATTCACCCCTCCACTTT.

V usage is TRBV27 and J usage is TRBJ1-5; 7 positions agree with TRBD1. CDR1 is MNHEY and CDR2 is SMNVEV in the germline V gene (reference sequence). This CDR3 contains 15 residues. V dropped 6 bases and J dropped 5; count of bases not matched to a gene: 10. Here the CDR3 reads CASSHLQGQHQPQHF. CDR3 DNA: TGTGCCAGCAGCCATCTACAGGGGCAACATCAGCCCCAGCATTTT.

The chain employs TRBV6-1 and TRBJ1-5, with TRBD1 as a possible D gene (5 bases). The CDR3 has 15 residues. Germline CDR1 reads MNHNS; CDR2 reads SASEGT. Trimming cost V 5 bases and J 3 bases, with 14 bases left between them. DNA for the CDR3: TGTGCCAGCAGTCTTTGGGACTTCGACAATCAGCCCCAGCATTTT. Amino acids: CASSLWDFDNQPQHF.

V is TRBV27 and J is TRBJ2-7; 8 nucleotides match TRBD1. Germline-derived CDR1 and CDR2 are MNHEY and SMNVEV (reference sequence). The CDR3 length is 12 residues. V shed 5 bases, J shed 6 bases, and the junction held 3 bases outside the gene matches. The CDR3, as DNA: TGTGCCAGCAGTACCACAGGGGGCGAGCAGTACTTC. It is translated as CASSTTGGEQYF.

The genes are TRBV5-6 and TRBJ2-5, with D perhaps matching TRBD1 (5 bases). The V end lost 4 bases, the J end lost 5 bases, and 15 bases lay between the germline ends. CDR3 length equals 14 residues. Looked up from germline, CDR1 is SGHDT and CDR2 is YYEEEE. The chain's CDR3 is CASSPWGSWETQYF. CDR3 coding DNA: TGTGCCAGCAGCCCCTGGGGCAGCTGGGAGACCCAGTACTTC.

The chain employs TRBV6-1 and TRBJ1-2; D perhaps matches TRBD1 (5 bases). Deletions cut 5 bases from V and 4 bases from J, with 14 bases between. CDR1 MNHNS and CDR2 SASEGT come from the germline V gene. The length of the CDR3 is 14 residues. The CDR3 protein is CASSPLGTIYGYTF. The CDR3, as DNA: TGTGCCAGCAGTCCCCTCGGGACTATCTATGGCTACACCTTC.

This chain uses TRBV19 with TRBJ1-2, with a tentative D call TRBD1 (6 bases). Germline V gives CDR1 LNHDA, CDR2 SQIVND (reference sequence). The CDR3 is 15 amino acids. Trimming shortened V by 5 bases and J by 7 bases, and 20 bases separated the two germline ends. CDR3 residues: CASSPKSTGFGGYTF. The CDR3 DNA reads TGTGCCAGTAGTCCAAAGTCAACAGGGTTCGGTGGCTACACCTTC.

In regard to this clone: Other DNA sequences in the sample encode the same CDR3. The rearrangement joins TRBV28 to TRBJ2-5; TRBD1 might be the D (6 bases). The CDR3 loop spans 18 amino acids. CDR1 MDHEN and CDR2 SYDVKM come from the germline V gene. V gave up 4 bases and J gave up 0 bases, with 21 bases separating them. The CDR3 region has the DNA TGTGCCAGCAGTTCTTACCCCCGGGACACTCTCGACCAAGAGACCCAGTACTTC. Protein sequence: CASSSYPRDTLDQETQYF.

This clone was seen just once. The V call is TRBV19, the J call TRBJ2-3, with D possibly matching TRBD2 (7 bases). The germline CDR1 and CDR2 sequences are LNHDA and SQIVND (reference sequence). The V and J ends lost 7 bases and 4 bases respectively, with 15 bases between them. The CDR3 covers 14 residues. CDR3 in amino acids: CASTPGGASDTQYF. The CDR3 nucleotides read TGTGCCAGTACTCCGGGGGGCGCTTCAGATACGCAGTATTTT.

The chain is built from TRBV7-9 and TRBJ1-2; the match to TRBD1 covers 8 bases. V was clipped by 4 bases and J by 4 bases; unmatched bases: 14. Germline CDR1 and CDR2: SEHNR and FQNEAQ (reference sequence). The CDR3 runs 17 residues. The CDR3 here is CASSSFRGPATAYGYTF. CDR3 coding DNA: TGTGCCAGCAGCTCCTTCAGGGGGCCCGCCACCGCCTATGGCTACACCTTC.

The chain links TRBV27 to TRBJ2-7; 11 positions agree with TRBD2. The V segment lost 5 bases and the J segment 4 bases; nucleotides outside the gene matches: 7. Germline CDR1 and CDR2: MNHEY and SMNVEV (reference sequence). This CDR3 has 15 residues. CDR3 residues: CASSLTSGGLYEQYF. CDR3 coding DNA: TGTGCCAGCAGTCTTACTAGCGGGGGTTTATACGAGCAGTACTTC.

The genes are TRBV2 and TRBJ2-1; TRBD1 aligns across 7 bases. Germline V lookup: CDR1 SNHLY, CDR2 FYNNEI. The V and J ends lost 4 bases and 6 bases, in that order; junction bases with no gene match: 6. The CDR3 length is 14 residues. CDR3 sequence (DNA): TGTGCCAGCAGTGTCGGGGCAGGGGGCAATGAGCAGTTCTTC. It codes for CASSVGAGGNEQFF.

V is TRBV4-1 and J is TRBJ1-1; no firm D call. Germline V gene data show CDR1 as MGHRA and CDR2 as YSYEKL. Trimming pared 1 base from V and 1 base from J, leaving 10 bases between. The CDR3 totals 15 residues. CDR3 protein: CASSQVTDPNTEAFF. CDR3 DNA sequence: TGCGCCAGCAGCCAAGTTACAGACCCGAACACTGAAGCTTTCTTT.

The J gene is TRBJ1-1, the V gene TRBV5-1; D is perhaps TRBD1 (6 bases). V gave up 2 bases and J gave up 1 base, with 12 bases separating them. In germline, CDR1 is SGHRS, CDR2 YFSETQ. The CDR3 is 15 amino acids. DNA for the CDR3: TGCGCCAGCAGCTTTTCGGACAGAGAGAACACTGAAGCTTTCTTT. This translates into CASSFSDRENTEAFF.

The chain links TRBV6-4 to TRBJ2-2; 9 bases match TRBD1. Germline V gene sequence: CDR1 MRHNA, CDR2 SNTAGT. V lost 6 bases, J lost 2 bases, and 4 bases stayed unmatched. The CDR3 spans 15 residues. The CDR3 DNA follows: TGTGCCAGCAGCCGACAGGGGGGAAACACCGGGGAGCTGTTTTTT. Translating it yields CASSRQGGNTGELFF.

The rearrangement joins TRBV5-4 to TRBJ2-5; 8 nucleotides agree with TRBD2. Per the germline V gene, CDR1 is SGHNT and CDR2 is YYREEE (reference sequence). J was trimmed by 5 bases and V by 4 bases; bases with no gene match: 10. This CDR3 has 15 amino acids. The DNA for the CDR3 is TGTGCCAGCAGCCCTACCTCGGGGGGGATGGAGACCCAGTACTTC. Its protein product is CASSPTSGGMETQYF.

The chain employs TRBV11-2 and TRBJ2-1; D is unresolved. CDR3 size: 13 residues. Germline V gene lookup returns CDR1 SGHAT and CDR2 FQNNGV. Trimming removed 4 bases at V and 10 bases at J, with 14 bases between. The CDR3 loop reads CASSSPIEKEQFF. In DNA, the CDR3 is TGTGCCAGCAGCTCCCCAATTGAGAAGGAGCAGTTCTTC.

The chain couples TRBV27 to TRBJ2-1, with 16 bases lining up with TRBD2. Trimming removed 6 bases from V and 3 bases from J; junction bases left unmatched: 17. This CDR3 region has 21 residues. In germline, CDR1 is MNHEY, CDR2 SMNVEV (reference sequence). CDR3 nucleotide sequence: TGTGCCAGCAGAGCAGTGTCCGGGACTAGCGGGGGGGAGGCTAACTACAATGAGCAGTTCTTC. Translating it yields CASRAVSGTSGGEANYNEQFF.

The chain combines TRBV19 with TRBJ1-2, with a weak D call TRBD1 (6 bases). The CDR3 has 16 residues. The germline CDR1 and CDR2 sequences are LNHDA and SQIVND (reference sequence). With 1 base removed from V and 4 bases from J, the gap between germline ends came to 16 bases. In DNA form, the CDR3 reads TGTGCCAGTAGTATAGGGGGTGGACAGACAATCTATGGCTACACCTTC. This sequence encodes CASSIGGGQTIYGYTF.

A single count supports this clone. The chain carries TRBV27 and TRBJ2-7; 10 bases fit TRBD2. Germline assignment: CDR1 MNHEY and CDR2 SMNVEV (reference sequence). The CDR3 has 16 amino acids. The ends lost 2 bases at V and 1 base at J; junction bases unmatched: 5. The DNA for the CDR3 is TGTGCCAGCAGTTTAAGTCTAGCGGGGGCATCCTACGAGCAGTACTTC. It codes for CASSLSLAGASYEQYF.

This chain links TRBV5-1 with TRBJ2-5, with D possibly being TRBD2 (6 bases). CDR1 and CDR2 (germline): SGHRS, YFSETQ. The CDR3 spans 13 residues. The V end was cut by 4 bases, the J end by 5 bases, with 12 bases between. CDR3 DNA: TGCGCCAGCAGCCTGGAGGGGCGGGAGACCCAGTACTTC. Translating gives CASSLEGRETQYF.

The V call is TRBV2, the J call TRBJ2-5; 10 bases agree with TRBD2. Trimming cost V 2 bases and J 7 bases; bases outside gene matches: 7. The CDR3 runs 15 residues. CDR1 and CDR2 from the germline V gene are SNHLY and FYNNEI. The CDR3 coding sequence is TGTGCCAGCAGTGAACAGCGGGGGGGTGGGGGGACCCAGTACTTC. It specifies CASSEQRGGGGTQYF.

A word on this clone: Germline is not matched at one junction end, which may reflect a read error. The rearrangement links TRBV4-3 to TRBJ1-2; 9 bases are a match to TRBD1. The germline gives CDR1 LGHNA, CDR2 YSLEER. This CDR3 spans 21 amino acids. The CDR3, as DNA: TGCGCCAGCAGCCCCGCCCTGGGTATCCAAAGCCTGGGGACAGGGATTGAACGCCTTAACTTC. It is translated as CASSPALGIQSLGTGIERLNF.

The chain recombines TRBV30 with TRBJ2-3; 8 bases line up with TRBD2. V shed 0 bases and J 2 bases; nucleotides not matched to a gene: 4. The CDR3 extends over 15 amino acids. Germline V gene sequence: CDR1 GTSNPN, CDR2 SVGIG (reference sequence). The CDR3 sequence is CAWSVLGRDTDTQYF. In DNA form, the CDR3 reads TGTGCCTGGAGTGTACTCGGGAGGGACACAGATACGCAGTATTTT.

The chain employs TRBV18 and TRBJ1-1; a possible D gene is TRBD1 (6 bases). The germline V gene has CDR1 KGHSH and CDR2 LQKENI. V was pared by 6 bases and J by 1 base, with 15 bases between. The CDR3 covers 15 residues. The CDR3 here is CASSPLTGTNTEAFF. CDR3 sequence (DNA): TGTGCCAGCTCCCCCCTAACAGGGACGAACACTGAAGCTTTCTTT.

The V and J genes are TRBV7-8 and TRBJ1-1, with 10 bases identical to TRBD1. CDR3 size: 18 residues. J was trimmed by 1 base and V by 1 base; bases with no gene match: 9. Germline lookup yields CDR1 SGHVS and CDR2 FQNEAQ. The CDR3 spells CASSLVPPGQGKNTEAFF. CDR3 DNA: TGTGCCAGCAGCTTAGTACCCCCGGGACAGGGGAAGAACACTGAAGCTTTCTTT.

CDR3 sequence: CASSLTGKFYNEQFF. DNA of the CDR3: TGTGCCAGCAGTTTGACAGGGAAGTTTTACAATGAGCAGTTCTTC. The chain uses TRBV6-5 and TRBJ2-1; 7 nucleotides align to TRBD1. There are 15 residues in the CDR3. Losses at the gene ends were 4 bases for V and 4 bases for J; bases not matched to a gene: 7. From germline, CDR1 is MNHEY and CDR2 SVGAGI.

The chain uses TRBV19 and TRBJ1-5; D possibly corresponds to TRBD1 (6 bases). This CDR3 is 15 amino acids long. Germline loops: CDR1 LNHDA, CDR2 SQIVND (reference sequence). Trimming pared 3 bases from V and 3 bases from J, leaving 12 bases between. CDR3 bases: TGTGCCAGTAGTATTTGGACAGAGGACAATCAGCCCCAGCATTTT. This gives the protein CASSIWTEDNQPQHF.